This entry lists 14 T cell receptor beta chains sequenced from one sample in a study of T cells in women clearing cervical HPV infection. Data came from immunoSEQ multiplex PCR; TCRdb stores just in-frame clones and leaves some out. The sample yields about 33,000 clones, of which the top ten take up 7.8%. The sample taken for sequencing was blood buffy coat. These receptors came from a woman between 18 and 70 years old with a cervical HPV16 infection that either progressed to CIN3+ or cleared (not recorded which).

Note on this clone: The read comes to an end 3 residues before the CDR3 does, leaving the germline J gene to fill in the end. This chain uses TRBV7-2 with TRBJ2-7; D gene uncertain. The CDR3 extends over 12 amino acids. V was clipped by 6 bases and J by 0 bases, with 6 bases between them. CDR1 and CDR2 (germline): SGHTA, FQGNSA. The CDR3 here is CASSSSSYEQYF. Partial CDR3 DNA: TGTGCCAGCAGTTCTTCCTCCTACGAG.

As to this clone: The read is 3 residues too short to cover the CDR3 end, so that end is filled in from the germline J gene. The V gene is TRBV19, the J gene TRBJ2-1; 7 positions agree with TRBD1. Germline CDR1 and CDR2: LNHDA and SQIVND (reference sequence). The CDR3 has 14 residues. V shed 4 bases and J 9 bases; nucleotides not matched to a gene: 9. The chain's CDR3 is CASSRNNRGSEQFF. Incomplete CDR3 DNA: TGTGCCAGTAGTAGGAACAACAGGGGATCTGAG. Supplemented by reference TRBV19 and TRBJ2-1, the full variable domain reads DGGITQSPKYLFRKEGQNVTLSCEQNLNHDAMYWYRQDPGQGLRLIYYSQIVNDFQKGDIAEGYSVSREKKESFPLTVTSAQKNPTAFYLCASSRNNRGSEQFFGPGTRLTVL.

The DNA read from the CDR3 is TGTGCCAGCAGTTTGAATCCCTCGGGACAGTTTAGCAATCAGCCC. This sequence encodes CASSLNPSGQFSNQP. The CDR3 as a whole reads CASSLNPSGQFSNQPQHF. The V gene is TRBV28, the J gene TRBJ1-5, with TRBD1 matching 7 bases. The read finishes 3 residues shy of the CDR3 end, and the germline J gene is used to complete it. The CDR3 covers 18 residues. The junction had 11 bases not matched to a gene; V was cut back by 3 bases and J by 0 bases. The germline gives CDR1 MDHEN, CDR2 SYDVKM. The full variable domain, rest sourced from reference TRBV28 and TRBJ1-5, is DVKVTQSSRYLVKRTGEKVFLECVQDMDHENMFWYRQDPGLGLRLIYFSYDVKMKEKGDIPEGYSVSREKKERFSLILESASTNQTSMYLCASSLNPSGQFSNQPQHFGDGTRLSIL.

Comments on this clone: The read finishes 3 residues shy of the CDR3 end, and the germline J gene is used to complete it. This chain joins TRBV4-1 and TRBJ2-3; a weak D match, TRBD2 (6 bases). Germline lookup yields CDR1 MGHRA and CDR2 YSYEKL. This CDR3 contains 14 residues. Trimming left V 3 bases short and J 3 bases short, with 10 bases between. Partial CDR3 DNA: TGCGCCAGCAGCCAGGCTAGCGAAACAGATACG. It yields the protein CASSQASETDT. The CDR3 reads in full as CASSQASETDTQYF.

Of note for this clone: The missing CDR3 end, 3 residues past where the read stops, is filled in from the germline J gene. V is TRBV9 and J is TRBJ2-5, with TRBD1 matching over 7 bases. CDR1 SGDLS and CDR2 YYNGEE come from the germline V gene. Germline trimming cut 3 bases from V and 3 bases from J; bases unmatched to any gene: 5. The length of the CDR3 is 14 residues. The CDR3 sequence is CASSGQGGEETQYF. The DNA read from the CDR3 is TGTGCCAGCAGCGGACAGGGTGGAGAAGAGACC. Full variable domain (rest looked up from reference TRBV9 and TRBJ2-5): DSGVTQTPKHLITATGQRVTLRCSPRSGDLSVYWYQQSLDQGLQFLIQYYNGEERAKGNILERFSAQQFPDLHSELNLSSLELGDSALYFCASSGQGGEETQYFGPGTRLLVL.

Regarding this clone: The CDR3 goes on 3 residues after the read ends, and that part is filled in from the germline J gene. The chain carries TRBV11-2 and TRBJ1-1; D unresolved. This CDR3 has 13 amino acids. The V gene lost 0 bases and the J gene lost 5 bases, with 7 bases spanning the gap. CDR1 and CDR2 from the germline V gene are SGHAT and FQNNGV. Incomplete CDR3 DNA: TGTGCCAGCAGCTTAGATATAGGGACTGAA. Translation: CASSLDIGTE. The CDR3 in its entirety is CASSLDIGTEAFF.

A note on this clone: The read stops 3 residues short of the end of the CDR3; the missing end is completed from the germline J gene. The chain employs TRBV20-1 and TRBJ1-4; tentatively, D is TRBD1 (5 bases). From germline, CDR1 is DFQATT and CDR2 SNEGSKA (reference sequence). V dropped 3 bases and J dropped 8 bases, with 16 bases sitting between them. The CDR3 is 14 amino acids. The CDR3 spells CSARSQAGSEKLFF. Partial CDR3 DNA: TGCAGTGCTAGGTCACAGGCGGGGTCAGAAAAA.

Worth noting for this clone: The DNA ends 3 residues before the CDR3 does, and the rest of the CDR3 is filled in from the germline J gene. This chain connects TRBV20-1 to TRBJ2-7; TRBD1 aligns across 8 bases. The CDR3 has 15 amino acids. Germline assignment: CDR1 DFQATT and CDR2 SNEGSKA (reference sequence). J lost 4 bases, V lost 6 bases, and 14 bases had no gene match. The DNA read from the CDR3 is TGCAGTGCCCGACCACACAGGGGGGAGAGGTACGAG. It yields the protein CSARPHRGERYE. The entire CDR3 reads CSARPHRGERYEQYF.

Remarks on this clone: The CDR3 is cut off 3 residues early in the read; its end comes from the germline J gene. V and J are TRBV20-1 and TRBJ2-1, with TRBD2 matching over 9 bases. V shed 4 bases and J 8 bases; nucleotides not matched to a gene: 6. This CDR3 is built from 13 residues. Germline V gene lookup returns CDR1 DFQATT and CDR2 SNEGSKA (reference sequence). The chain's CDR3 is CSANSGSFYEQFF. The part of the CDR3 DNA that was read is TGCAGTGCTAATAGCGGGAGTTTCTATGAG.

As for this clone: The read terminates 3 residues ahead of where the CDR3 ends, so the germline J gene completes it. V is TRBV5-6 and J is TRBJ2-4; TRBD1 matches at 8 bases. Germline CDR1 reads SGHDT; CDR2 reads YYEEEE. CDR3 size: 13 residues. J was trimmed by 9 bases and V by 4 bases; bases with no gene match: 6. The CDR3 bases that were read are TGTGCCAGCAGCGACAGGGGTGAGGGCATT. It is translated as CASSDRGEGI. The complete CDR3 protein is CASSDRGEGIQYF.

The sequenced part of the CDR3 DNA is TGTGCCAGCACCTTAATTGGACAGGGTGACTATGGT. This gives the protein CASTLIGQGDYG. The whole CDR3 reads CASTLIGQGDYGQYF. This sequence joins TRBV2 and TRBJ2-4; 8 bases line up with TRBD1. The missing CDR3 end, 3 residues past where the read stops, is filled in from the germline J gene. Germline values: CDR1 SNHLY, CDR2 FYNNEI. The CDR3 spans 15 residues.

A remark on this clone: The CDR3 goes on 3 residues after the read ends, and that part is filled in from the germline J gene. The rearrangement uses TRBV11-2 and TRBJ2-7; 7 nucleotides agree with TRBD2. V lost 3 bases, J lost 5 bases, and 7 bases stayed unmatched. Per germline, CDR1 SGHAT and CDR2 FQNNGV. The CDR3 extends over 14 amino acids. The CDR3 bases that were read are TGTGCCAGCAGCTTTCTGGCGGGAGCGGACGAG. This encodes CASSFLAGADE. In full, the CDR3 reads CASSFLAGADEQYF.

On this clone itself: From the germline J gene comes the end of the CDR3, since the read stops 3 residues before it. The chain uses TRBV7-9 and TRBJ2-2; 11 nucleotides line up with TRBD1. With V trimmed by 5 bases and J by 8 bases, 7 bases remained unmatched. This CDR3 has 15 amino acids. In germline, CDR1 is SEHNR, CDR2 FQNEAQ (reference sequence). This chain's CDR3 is CASSTRDRGTGELFF. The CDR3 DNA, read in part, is TGTGCCAGCAGCACCCGGGACAGGGGGACTGGGGAG.

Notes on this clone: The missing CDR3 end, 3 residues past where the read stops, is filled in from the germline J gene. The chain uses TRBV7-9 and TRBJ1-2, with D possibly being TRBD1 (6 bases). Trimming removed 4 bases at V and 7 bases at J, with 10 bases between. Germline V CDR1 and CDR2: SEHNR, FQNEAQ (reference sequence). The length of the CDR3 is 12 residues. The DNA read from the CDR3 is TGTGCCAGCAGCTCAGGGACATTTGGC. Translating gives CASSSGTFG. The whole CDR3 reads CASSSGTFGYTF.